These T cell receptor beta chains were read from a single sample in a study of neoadjuvant anti-PD-1 for oral cavity cancer. TCRdb's copy holds only in-frame clones and misses some; the assay was immunoSEQ multiplex PCR. The sample has some 15,000 clones, 35% to 40% seen once. The sequencing here drew on tumor tissue, taken after nivolumab (anti-PD-1) treatment. The source is a person between 35 and 79 years old with oral cavity squamous cell carcinoma. The CDR3 runs from the conserved cysteine through the conserved F or W. D genes are given only for firm matches.

v_gene: TRBV7-3; j_gene: TRBJ2-5; d_gene: .; CDR3aa: CASSSGGWETQYF
v_gene: TRBV6-5; j_gene: TRBJ2-1; d_gene: .; CDR3aa: CASSVQGSSYNEQFF
v_gene: TRBV7-8; j_gene: TRBJ2-3; d_gene: .; CDR3aa: CASSRNPVGGTDTQYF
v_gene: TRBV6-4; j_gene: TRBJ1-3; d_gene: .; CDR3aa: CASSDVARSGNTIYF
v_gene: TRBV7-6; j_gene: TRBJ1-5; d_gene: TRBD1; CDR3aa: CASSPQGAIQPQHF
v_gene: TRBV10-3; j_gene: TRBJ2-3; d_gene: .; CDR3aa: CAISIREAVTDTQYF
v_gene: TRBV13; j_gene: TRBJ2-7; d_gene: .; CDR3aa: CASSLGRAYEQYF
v_gene: TRBV30; j_gene: TRBJ1-1; d_gene: TRBD1; CDR3aa: CACPTGVGTEAFF
v_gene: TRBV6-1; j_gene: TRBJ1-5; d_gene: .; CDR3aa: CASSDGAGVQPQHF
v_gene: TRBV7-2; j_gene: TRBJ2-5; d_gene: TRBD1; CDR3aa: CASSLGQAETQYF
v_gene: TRBV7-2; j_gene: TRBJ1-6; d_gene: TRBD1; CDR3aa: CASSLKGGDGLALHF
v_gene: TRBV7-2; j_gene: TRBJ1-4; d_gene: .; CDR3aa: CASSPGRQTNEKLFF
v_gene: TRBV28; j_gene: TRBJ2-7; d_gene: .; CDR3aa: CASSPPFTGSGYEQYF
v_gene: TRBV7-2; j_gene: TRBJ2-3; d_gene: TRBD2; CDR3aa: CASSLGLDSDTQYF
v_gene: TRBV20-1; j_gene: TRBJ1-1; d_gene: .; CDR3aa: CSPGHEAFF
v_gene: TRBV7-9; j_gene: TRBJ1-2; d_gene: .; CDR3aa: CASSLQPDGYTF
v_gene: TRBV7-2; j_gene: TRBJ1-2; d_gene: .; CDR3aa: CASRQNGRNYGYTF
v_gene: TRBV27; j_gene: TRBJ2-5; d_gene: TRBD2; CDR3aa: CASSFLAGQETQYF
v_gene: TRBV28; j_gene: TRBJ2-7; d_gene: .; CDR3aa: CASSLNEWGQSYEQYF
v_gene: TRBV2; j_gene: TRBJ2-3; d_gene: .; CDR3aa: CASSEALSTDTQYF
v_gene: TRBV5-4; j_gene: TRBJ1-4; d_gene: .; CDR3aa: CASSLGGKLEKLFF
v_gene: TRBV6-6; j_gene: TRBJ2-5; d_gene: TRBD2; CDR3aa: CASSYKRGVQETQYF
v_gene: TRBV10-1; j_gene: TRBJ2-7; d_gene: .; CDR3aa: CASSEGALRLYF
v_gene: TRBV6-5; j_gene: TRBJ1-4; d_gene: TRBD1; CDR3aa: CASTDRGREKLFF
v_gene: TRBV11-2; j_gene: TRBJ1-5; d_gene: TRBD1; CDR3aa: CASSLDRDAQPQHF
v_gene: TRBV5-4; j_gene: TRBJ2-1; d_gene: TRBD2; CDR3aa: CASSLPGTTGGNEQFF
v_gene: TRBV25-1; j_gene: TRBJ2-1; d_gene: .; CDR3aa: CASSRAGTYNEQFF
v_gene: TRBV11-2; j_gene: TRBJ1-5; d_gene: .; CDR3aa: CASSLAGNQPQHF
v_gene: TRBV23-1; j_gene: TRBJ1-1; d_gene: .; CDR3aa: CASKRGNTEAFF
v_gene: TRBV18; j_gene: TRBJ1-5; d_gene: TRBD1; CDR3aa: CASSPDRDQPQHF